Below are 4 T cell receptor beta chains sequenced from a single sample in a study of cytomegalovirus exposure and HLA in healthy donors. The PCR contained 60 Vbeta and 13 Jbeta primers. Measured with immunoSEQ multiplex PCR; TCRdb has only the in-frame clones, and not every one. There are some 81,000 clones in the sample; 60% to 75% occur only once, and roughly 11% lies in the top ten. The sample taken for sequencing was PBMCs. These receptor sequences come from a woman aged 40 to 50 in good health and CMV-seropositive.

The V gene is TRBV2, the J gene TRBJ2-3, with 7 bases matching TRBD2. The J segment lost 2 bases and the V segment lost 7 bases, leaving 6 bases of the junction unmatched. Germline V gene lookup returns CDR1 SNHLY and CDR2 FYNNEI. This CDR3 spans 14 amino acids. The CDR3 DNA follows: TGTGCCAGCATGCCCAGCGGGGCCACAGATACGCAGTATTTT. Its translation is CASMPSGATDTQYF.

V is TRBV5-1 and J is TRBJ2-1, with 8 bases matching TRBD2. The CDR3 loop spans 17 amino acids. The germline V gene has CDR1 SGHRS and CDR2 YFSETQ. With 4 bases clipped from V and 4 bases from J, the junction kept 13 bases outside the gene matches. CDR3 sequence: CASSPEAGARGYNEQFF. Written as DNA, the CDR3 is TGCGCCAGCAGCCCGGAAGCGGGGGCCAGAGGATACAATGAGCAGTTCTTC.

This chain links TRBV6-5 with TRBJ2-7; 11 bases match TRBD2. Germline V gene sequence: CDR1 MNHEY, CDR2 SVGAGI. V was pared by 5 bases and J by 5 bases, with 5 bases of the junction left unmatched. The length of the CDR3 is 14 residues. CDR3 loop: CASSGLAGGDEQYF. Written as DNA, the CDR3 is TGTGCCAGCAGTGGGCTAGCGGGGGGCGACGAGCAGTACTTC.

This clone was seen more than once but under ten times. V and J are TRBV7-7 and TRBJ2-2; weak D call: TRBD1 (6 bases). Trimming shortened V by 0 bases and J by 5 bases, and 7 bases separated the two germline ends. CDR3 size: 14 residues. CDR1 and CDR2 (germline): SSHAT, FNYEAQ (reference sequence). The CDR3: CASSLAQGTGELFF. CDR3 DNA sequence: TGTGCCAGCAGCTTAGCGCAGGGGACCGGGGAGCTGTTTTTT. Based on the CDR3 plus reference TRBV7-7 and TRBJ2-2, the full variable domain is GAGVSQSPRYKVTKRGQDVTLRCDPISSHATLYWYQQALGQGPEFLTYFNYEAQPDKSGLPSDRFSAERPEGSISTLTIQRTEQRDSAMYRCASSLAQGTGELFFGEGSRLTVL.